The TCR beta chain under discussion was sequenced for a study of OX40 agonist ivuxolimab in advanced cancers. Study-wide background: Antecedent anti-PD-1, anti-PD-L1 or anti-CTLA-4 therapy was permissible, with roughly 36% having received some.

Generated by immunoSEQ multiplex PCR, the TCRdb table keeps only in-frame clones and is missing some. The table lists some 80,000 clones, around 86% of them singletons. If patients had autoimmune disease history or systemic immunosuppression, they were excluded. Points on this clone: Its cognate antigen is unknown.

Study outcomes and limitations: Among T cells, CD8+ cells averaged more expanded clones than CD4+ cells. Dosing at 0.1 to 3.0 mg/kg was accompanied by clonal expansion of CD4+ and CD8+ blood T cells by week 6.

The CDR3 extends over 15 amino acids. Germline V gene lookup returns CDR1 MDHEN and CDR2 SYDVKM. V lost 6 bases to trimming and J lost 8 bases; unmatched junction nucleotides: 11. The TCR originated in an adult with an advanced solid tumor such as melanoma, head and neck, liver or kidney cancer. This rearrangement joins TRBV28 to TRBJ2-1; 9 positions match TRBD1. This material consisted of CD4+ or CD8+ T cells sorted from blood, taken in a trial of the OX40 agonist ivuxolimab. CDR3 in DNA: TGTGCCAGCAGATCCGGGACAGGGAGTGGCTATGAGCAGTTCTTC. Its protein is CASRSGTGSGYEQFF.